These T cell receptor beta chains were read from a single sample in a study of T cells in Graves' hyperthyroidism and ophthalmopathy. A single record per CDR3 protein comes from TCRdb applying MiXCR to the multiplex PCR reads. The sample records 640,000 or so distinct CDR3 sequences, 11% to 15% being singletons. The sample taken for sequencing was blood. The source is a woman between 18 and 29 years old with Graves' ophthalmopathy. CDR3s include the opening cysteine and the closing phenylalanine or tryptophan. Fields, in order: D gene, V gene, clone size, J gene, CDR3 protein, CDR3 DNA. A D gene is named only where the DNA matches it firmly. Some rows have no size entry. The others give once, few or many, or a class for an expanded clone.

d_gene: NA
v_gene: TRBV11-2
abundance: many
j_gene: TRBJ2-7
CDR3aa: CASSQQGPYEQYF
CDR3nt: TGTGCCAGCAGCCAACAGGGCCCCTACGAGCAGTACTTC

d_gene: NA
v_gene: TRBV28
abundance: many
j_gene: TRBJ1-5
CDR3aa: CASSFWAANSNQPQHF
CDR3nt: TGTGCCAGCAGTTTTTGGGCAGCAAATAGCAATCAGCCCCAGCATTTT

d_gene: TRBD1
v_gene: TRBV18
abundance: few
j_gene: TRBJ1-3
CDR3aa: CASSHRDRDGNTIYF
CDR3nt: TGTGCCAGCTCTCATAGGGACAGGGACGGAAACACCATATATTTT

d_gene: TRBD1
v_gene: TRBV2
abundance: many
j_gene: TRBJ2-3
CDR3aa: CAITGTGGSTDTQYF
CDR3nt: TGTGCCATTACCGGGACAGGGGGTAGCACAGATACGCAGTATTTT

d_gene: NA
v_gene: TRBV11-2
abundance: many
j_gene: TRBJ2-3
CDR3aa: CASSPGRWGESTDTQYF
CDR3nt: TGTGCCAGCAGCCCAGGCAGGTGGGGGGAAAGCACAGATACGCAGTATTTT

d_gene: NA
v_gene: TRBV18
abundance: many
j_gene: TRBJ1-1
CDR3aa: CASSPLGEGTEAFF
CDR3nt: TGTGCCAGCTCACCACTGGGAGAAGGGACTGAAGCTTTCTTT

d_gene: NA
v_gene: TRBV3-1
abundance: many
j_gene: TRBJ1-5
CDR3aa: CASSQAGGQSNQPQHF
CDR3nt: TGTGCCAGCAGCCAAGCAGGAGGGCAGAGCAATCAGCCCCAGCATTTT

d_gene: NA
v_gene: TRBV4-1
abundance: NA
j_gene: TRBJ2-5
CDR3aa: CASSQDHKEETQYF
CDR3nt: TGCGCCAGCAGCCAAGATCATAAGGAAGAGACCCAGTACTTC

d_gene: TRBD2
v_gene: TRBV19
abundance: few
j_gene: TRBJ2-1
CDR3aa: CASTQYSVAGDYNEQFF
CDR3nt: TGTGCCAGTACGCAGTACTCGGTAGCGGGAGACTACAATGAGCAGTTCTTC

d_gene: TRBD2
v_gene: TRBV11-3
abundance: NA
j_gene: TRBJ2-3
CDR3aa: CASSYMGGSDGGRADTQYF
CDR3nt: TGTGCCAGCAGCTACATGGGGGGGTCTGATGGCGGGAGAGCAGATACGCAGTATTTT

d_gene: NA
v_gene: TRBV10-3
abundance: NA
j_gene: TRBJ2-3
CDR3aa: CAISASSRQGTDTQYF
CDR3nt: TGTGCCATCAGTGCGTCAAGTCGTCAGGGGACAGATACGCAGTATTTT

d_gene: NA
v_gene: TRBV5-1
abundance: few
j_gene: TRBJ2-3
CDR3aa: CASSVGSGTQYF
CDR3nt: TGCGCCAGCAGCGTAGGATCAGGTACGCAGTATTTT

d_gene: TRBD1
v_gene: TRBV6-2/TRBV6-3
abundance: few
j_gene: TRBJ1-2
CDR3aa: CASNQGARGYTF
CDR3nt: TGTGCCAGCAATCAGGGGGCTCGTGGCTACACCTTC

d_gene: NA
v_gene: TRBV7-3
abundance: many
j_gene: TRBJ2-5
CDR3aa: CASSPMPQETQYF
CDR3nt: TGTGCCAGCAGCCCTATGCCCCAAGAGACCCAGTACTTC

d_gene: NA
v_gene: TRBV28
abundance: NA
j_gene: TRBJ1-2
CDR3aa: CASSQETPHRGGNYGYTF
CDR3nt: TGTGCCAGCAGCCAAGAAACCCCGCACCGGGGGGGTAACTATGGCTACACCTTC

d_gene: NA
v_gene: TRBV20-1
abundance: few
j_gene: TRBJ2-7
CDR3aa: CSARTASSYEQYF
CDR3nt: TGCAGTGCTAGAACAGCGAGCTCCTACGAGCAGTACTTC

d_gene: TRBD2
v_gene: TRBV6-1
abundance: many
j_gene: TRBJ2-1
CDR3aa: CASSEVGLAGVSKFF
CDR3nt: TGTGCCAGCAGTGAAGTAGGACTAGCGGGAGTTAGTAAGTTCTTC

d_gene: NA
v_gene: TRBV20-1
abundance: many
j_gene: TRBJ2-3
CDR3aa: CSAQAASSTDTQYF
CDR3nt: TGCAGTGCTCAAGCGGCTTCCAGCACAGATACGCAGTATTTT

d_gene: NA
v_gene: TRBV27
abundance: many
j_gene: TRBJ2-7
CDR3aa: CASSLSERLLSYEQYF
CDR3nt: TGTGCCAGCAGTTTATCTGAGAGGCTCCTCTCCTACGAGCAGTACTTC

d_gene: TRBD2
v_gene: TRBV5-1
abundance: NA
j_gene: TRBJ2-7
CDR3aa: CASKGLAGYEQYF
CDR3nt: TGCGCCAGCAAGGGACTAGCGGGCTACGAGCAGTACTTC

d_gene: NA
v_gene: TRBV9
abundance: few
j_gene: TRBJ1-2
CDR3aa: CASSVDPKYGYTF
CDR3nt: TGTGCCAGCAGCGTAGACCCGAAATATGGCTACACCTTC

d_gene: NA
v_gene: TRBV9
abundance: NA
j_gene: TRBJ2-1
CDR3aa: CASSADSSYNEQFF
CDR3nt: TGTGCCAGCAGCGCGGACAGCTCCTACAATGAGCAGTTCTTC

d_gene: TRBD2
v_gene: TRBV11-3
abundance: NA
j_gene: TRBJ2-1
CDR3aa: CASSLDLRREGLWDNEQFF
CDR3nt: TGTGCCAGCAGCTTAGATCTGCGGCGGGAGGGCCTTTGGGACAATGAGCAGTTCTTC

d_gene: TRBD2
v_gene: TRBV6-6
abundance: few
j_gene: TRBJ2-1
CDR3aa: CASSYPGTTNEQFF
CDR3nt: TGTGCCAGCAGTTACCCCGGGACTACCAATGAGCAGTTCTTC

d_gene: NA
v_gene: TRBV30
abundance: many
j_gene: TRBJ2-7
CDR3aa: CAWRYGTQSYEQYF
CDR3nt: TGTGCCTGGAGGTACGGGACACAAAGTTACGAGCAGTACTTC

d_gene: TRBD2
v_gene: TRBV7-8
abundance: NA
j_gene: TRBJ2-1
CDR3aa: CASSLGLAGVAGNEQFF
CDR3nt: TGTGCCAGCAGCTTAGGTCTAGCGGGAGTTGCAGGGAATGAGCAGTTCTTC

d_gene: NA
v_gene: TRBV7-2
abundance: NA
j_gene: TRBJ1-3
CDR3aa: CASRRREGLSGLTGNTIYF
CDR3nt: TGTGCCAGTAGACGACGTGAAGGGCTTTCAGGGCTAACTGGAAACACCATATATTTT

d_gene: NA
v_gene: TRBV12-3/TRBV12-4
abundance: many
j_gene: TRBJ2-5
CDR3aa: CASSPTIAGAETQYF
CDR3nt: TGTGCCAGCAGCCCTACTATAGCTGGGGCGGAGACCCAGTACTTC

d_gene: TRBD1
v_gene: TRBV7-2
abundance: few
j_gene: TRBJ2-2
CDR3aa: CASSSTGYNTGELFF
CDR3nt: TGTGCCAGCAGCTCGACAGGGTATAACACCGGGGAGCTGTTTTTT

d_gene: NA
v_gene: TRBV4-1
abundance: few
j_gene: TRBJ2-7
CDR3aa: CASSQSPGFSSYEQYF
CDR3nt: TGCGCCAGCAGCCAGTCCCCGGGTTTTAGCTCCTACGAGCAGTACTTC

d_gene: NA
v_gene: TRBV19
abundance: NA
j_gene: TRBJ2-1
CDR3aa: CASSTLGPSYNEQFF
CDR3nt: TGTGCCAGTAGCACACTAGGACCGTCCTACAATGAGCAGTTCTTC

d_gene: TRBD1
v_gene: TRBV4-3
abundance: NA
j_gene: TRBJ1-6
CDR3aa: CASSQARGTGWPPLHF
CDR3nt: TGCGCCAGCAGCCAAGCCCGAGGGACAGGGTGGCCACCCCTCCACTTT

d_gene: TRBD2
v_gene: TRBV9
abundance: many
j_gene: TRBJ2-1
CDR3aa: CASSPRLAGVTNEQFF
CDR3nt: TGTGCCAGCAGCCCCCGACTAGCGGGAGTCACCAATGAGCAGTTCTTC

d_gene: TRBD2
v_gene: TRBV2
abundance: NA
j_gene: TRBJ2-7
CDR3aa: CASSLLAGAWEQHF
CDR3nt: TGTGCCAGCAGTCTACTAGCGGGGGCATGGGAGCAGCACTTC

d_gene: NA
v_gene: TRBV20-1
abundance: many
j_gene: TRBJ2-4
CDR3aa: CSAEDRTNIQYF
CDR3nt: TGCAGTGCTGAAGACAGGACAAACATTCAGTACTTC

d_gene: NA
v_gene: TRBV7-2
abundance: many
j_gene: TRBJ1-1
CDR3aa: CASSLGGSLNTEAFF
CDR3nt: TGTGCCAGCAGCTTAGGTGGCAGCTTGAACACTGAAGCTTTCTTT

d_gene: TRBD1
v_gene: TRBV3-1
abundance: NA
j_gene: TRBJ1-1
CDR3aa: CASGPVTGIREAFF
CDR3nt: TGTGCCAGCGGTCCGGTGACAGGGATTCGTGAAGCTTTCTTT